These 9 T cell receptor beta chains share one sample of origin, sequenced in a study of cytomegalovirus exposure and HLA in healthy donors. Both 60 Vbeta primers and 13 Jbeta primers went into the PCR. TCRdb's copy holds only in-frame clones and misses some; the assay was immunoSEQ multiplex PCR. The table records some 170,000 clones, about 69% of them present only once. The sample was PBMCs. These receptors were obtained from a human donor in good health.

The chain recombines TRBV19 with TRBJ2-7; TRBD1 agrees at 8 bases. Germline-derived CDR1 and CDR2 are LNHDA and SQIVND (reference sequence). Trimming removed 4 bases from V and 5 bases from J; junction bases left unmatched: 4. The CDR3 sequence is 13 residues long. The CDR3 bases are TGTGCCAGTAGTACAAGACAGGGGAACGAGCAGTACTTC. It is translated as CASSTRQGNEQYF.

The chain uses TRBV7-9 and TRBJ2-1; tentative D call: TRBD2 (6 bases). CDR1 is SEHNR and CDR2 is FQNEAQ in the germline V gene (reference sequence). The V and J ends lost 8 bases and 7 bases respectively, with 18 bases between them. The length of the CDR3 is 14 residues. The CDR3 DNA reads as TGTGCCAGCGGAAGGGGAGGAATCTATAATGAGCAGTTCTTC. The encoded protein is CASGRGGIYNEQFF.

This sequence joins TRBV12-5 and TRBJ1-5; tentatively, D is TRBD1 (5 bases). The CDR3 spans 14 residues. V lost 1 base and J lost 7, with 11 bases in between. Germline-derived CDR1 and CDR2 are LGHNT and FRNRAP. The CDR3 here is CASGLGRRGQPQHF. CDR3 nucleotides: TGTGCTAGTGGTTTGGGTAGGAGGGGACAGCCCCAGCATTTT.

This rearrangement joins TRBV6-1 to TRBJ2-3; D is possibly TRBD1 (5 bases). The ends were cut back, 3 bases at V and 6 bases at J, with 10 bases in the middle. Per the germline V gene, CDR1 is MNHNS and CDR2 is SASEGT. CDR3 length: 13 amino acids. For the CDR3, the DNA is TGTGCCAGCAGTGAGGACACACGGGATACGCAGTATTTT. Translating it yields CASSEDTRDTQYF.

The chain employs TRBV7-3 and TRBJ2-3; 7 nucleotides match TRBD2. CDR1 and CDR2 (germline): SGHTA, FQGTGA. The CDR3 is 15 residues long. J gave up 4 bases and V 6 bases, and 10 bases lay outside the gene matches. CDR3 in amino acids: CASSTRLARPDTQYF. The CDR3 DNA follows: TGTGCCAGCAGTACCCGACTAGCTCGGCCAGATACGCAGTATTTT.

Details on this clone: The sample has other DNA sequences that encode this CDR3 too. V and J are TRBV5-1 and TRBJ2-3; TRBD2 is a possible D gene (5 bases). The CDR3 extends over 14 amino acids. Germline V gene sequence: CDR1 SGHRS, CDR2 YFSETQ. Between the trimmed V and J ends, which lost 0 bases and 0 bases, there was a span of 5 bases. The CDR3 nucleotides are TGCGCCAGCAGCTTGGGGACTAGCACAGATACGCAGTATTTT. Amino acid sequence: CASSLGTSTDTQYF.

The CDR3 here is CASSVGDYSYNEQFF. As DNA, the CDR3 is TGTGCCAGCAGCGTAGGGGACTACTCCTACAATGAGCAGTTCTTC. The chain has TRBV9 and TRBJ2-1; 7 nucleotides agree with TRBD2. Trimming took 0 bases from V and 0 from J; bases not matched to a gene: 0. Germline V gene sequence: CDR1 SGDLS, CDR2 YYNGEE. This CDR3 has 15 amino acids.

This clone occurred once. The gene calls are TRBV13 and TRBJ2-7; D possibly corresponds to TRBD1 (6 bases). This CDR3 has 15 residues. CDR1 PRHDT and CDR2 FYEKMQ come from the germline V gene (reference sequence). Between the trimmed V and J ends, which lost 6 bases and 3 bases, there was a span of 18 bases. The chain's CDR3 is CASSTSITGYYEQYF. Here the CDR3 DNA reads TGTGCCAGCAGTACATCCATTACAGGGTACTACGAGCAGTACTTC.

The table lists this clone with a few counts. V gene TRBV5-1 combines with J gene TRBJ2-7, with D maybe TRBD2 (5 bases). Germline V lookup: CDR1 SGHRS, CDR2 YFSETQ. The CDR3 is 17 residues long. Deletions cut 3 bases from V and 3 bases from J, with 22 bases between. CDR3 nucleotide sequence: TGCGCCAGCAGCTCGACCGACAAGGCTAGGCGGGTCTACGAGCAGTACTTC. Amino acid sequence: CASSSTDKARRVYEQYF.